The 7 T cell receptor beta chains below all came from one sample that was sequenced in a study of blood T cell repertoires in COVID-19. Libraries were prepared by immunoSEQ multiplex PCR; TCRdb keeps only in-frame clonotypes and omits some of them. Among around 370,000 clones listed, more than 70% were seen once. The sample consisted of peripheral blood. All receptors derive from a woman aged 65 to 85 with COVID-19, enrolled during active disease.

The chain employs TRBV5-1 and TRBJ1-3; D not certain. V dropped 0 bases and J dropped 0 bases, with 7 bases sitting between them. Germline loops: CDR1 SGHRS, CDR2 YFSETQ. This CDR3 contains 15 residues. CDR3 nucleotide sequence: TGCGCCAGCAGCTTGGACAGCCCCTCTGGAAACACCATATATTTT. This codes for CASSLDSPSGNTIYF.

This chain joins TRBV4-1 and TRBJ1-3; D may be TRBD1 (5 bases). Per the germline V gene, CDR1 is MGHRA and CDR2 is YSYEKL. The CDR3 is 18 residues long. Trimming removed 0 bases from V and 0 bases from J, with 15 bases in between. The CDR3 loop is CASSQDGARPFSGNTIYF. In DNA form, the CDR3 reads TGCGCCAGCAGCCAAGATGGGGCCAGGCCGTTCTCTGGAAACACCATATATTTT.

The chain employs TRBV28 and TRBJ1-5, with unresolved D. Trimming pared 3 bases from V and 0 bases from J, leaving 12 bases between. The CDR3 contains 16 residues. CDR1 is MDHEN, CDR2 SYDVKM, per germline. This CDR3 is CASSLGGGYSNQPQHF. DNA of the CDR3: TGTGCCAGCAGTTTGGGAGGCGGTTATAGCAATCAGCCCCAGCATTTT.

This chain uses TRBV15 with TRBJ2-1; 9 bases are a match to TRBD1. CDR1 and CDR2 from the germline V gene are LNHNV and YYDKDF (reference sequence). There are 13 residues in the CDR3. The V and J ends lost 9 bases and 10 bases, in that order; junction bases with no gene match: 10. The CDR3 loop reads CATRDRVDGEQFF. The CDR3 DNA sequence: TGTGCCACTCGGGACAGGGTTGATGGGGAGCAGTTCTTC. The full variable domain, its missing parts supplied by reference TRBV15 and TRBJ2-1, is DAMVIQNPRYQVTQFGKPVTLSCSQTLNHNVMYWYQQKSSQAPKLLFHYYDKDFNNEADTPDNFQSRRPNTSFCFLDIRSPGLGDTAMYLCATRDRVDGEQFFGPGTRLTVL.

The CDR3 region has the DNA TGTGCCAGCAGCTTCCGGGACAGGGACATTGGGAGACATTCACCCCTCCACTTT. It specifies CASSFRDRDIGRHSPLHF. The V gene is TRBV7-2, the J gene TRBJ1-6; 9 bases agree with TRBD1. Looked up from germline, CDR1 is SGHTA and CDR2 is FQGNSA. Trimming cost V 3 bases and J 8 bases; bases outside gene matches: 14. This CDR3 has 18 amino acids.

This clone was seen just once. The gene calls are TRBV7-9 and TRBJ2-7; no reliable D call. Germline CDR1 reads SEHNR; CDR2 reads FQNEAQ (reference sequence). The CDR3 loop spans 10 amino acids. Trimming took off 4 bases at V and 5 bases at J, with 3 bases between the two ends. DNA of the CDR3: TGTGCCAGCAGCTCGGACGAGCAGTACTTC. This sequence encodes CASSSDEQYF.

The chain carries TRBV3-1 (or the pseudogene TRBV3-2) and TRBJ1-1; a weak D match, TRBD1 (5 bases). Germline assignment: CDR1 LGHDT and CDR2 YNNKEL (reference sequence). This CDR3 has 14 amino acids. The V and J ends lost 6 bases and 2 bases respectively, with 13 bases between them. Here the CDR3 DNA reads TGTGCCAGCAGAGAACAGGCTCCAAACACTGAAGCTTTCTTT. As protein: CASREQAPNTEAFF.